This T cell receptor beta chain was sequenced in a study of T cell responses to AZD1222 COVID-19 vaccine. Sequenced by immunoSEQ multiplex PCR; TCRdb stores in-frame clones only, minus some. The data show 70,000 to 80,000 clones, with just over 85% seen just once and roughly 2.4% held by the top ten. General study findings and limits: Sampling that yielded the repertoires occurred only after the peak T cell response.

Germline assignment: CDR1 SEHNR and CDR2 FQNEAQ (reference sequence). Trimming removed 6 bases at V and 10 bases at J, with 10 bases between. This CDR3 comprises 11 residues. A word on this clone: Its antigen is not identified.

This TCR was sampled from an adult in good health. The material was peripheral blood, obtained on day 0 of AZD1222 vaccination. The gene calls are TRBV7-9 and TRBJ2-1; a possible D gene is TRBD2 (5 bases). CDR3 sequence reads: CASSDPGEQFF. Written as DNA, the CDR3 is TGTGCCAGCAGTGACCCGGGAGAGCAGTTCTTC.